This is a list of T cell receptor beta chains from one sample in a study of regulatory T cells in long-lasting Graves disease. TCRdb called the multiplex PCR reads again in MiXCR, with one record for every CDR3 protein. The sample shows about 450,000 distinct CDR3 sequences, over 15% of them seen only once. Another study also made use of these data, one on T cells in Graves' hyperthyroidism and ophthalmopathy.

The sequences come from peripheral blood mononuclear cells (PBMCs), collected at new diagnosis, from a patient treated with antithyroid drugs. Receptor source: a woman aged 25 to 39 with Graves disease. Each CDR3 is given with its conserved first and last residue. A D gene is named only where the DNA matches it firmly. Some rows have no size entry. The others give once, few or many, or a class for an expanded clone.

-,TRBV7-9,TRBJ1-5,-,TGTGCCAGCAGCTCGGCAGTTAGCAATCAGCCCCAGCATTTT,CASSSAVSNQPQHF
-,TRBV3-1,TRBJ2-3,many,TGTGCCAGCAGCCAAGGGAGTGGTACGCAGTATTTT,CASSQGSGTQYF
-,TRBV10-3,TRBJ1-1,many,TGTGCCATCAGTGAGGGACAGCAAATGCCTGAAGCTTTCTTT,CAISEGQQMPEAFF
-,TRBV24-1,TRBJ2-5,many,TGTGCCATCGCCCAGGCGGGGAGCCAAGAGACCCAGTACTTC,CAIAQAGSQETQYF
-,TRBV20-1,TRBJ2-7,few,TGCAGTGCCCTGGACGGGGTGAACTACGAGCAGTACTTC,CSALDGVNYEQYF
TRBD2,TRBV12-3/TRBV12-4,TRBJ2-1,-,TGTGCCAGCAGTTTAGGGGATAGGTTAAGCGGGAGGAGGCTGGATGAGCAGTTCTTC,CASSLGDRLSGRRLDEQFF
-,TRBV6-1,TRBJ1-5,many,TGTGCCAGCGCCGGGGAAAGCAATCAGCCCCAGCATTTT,CASAGESNQPQHF
TRBD2,TRBV20-1,TRBJ2-2,many,TGCAGTGCTAAACTAGCGGGAGGGGACACCGGGGAGCTGTTTTTT,CSAKLAGGDTGELFF
-,TRBV27,TRBJ2-7,few,TGTGCCAGCAGTTCTCAGGGGGGTAGCTACGAGCAGTACTTC,CASSSQGGSYEQYF
-,TRBV5-1,TRBJ2-7,few,TGTGCCAGCAGCTCTGACTCCAGAACCTACGAGCAGTACTTC,CASSSDSRTYEQYF
-,TRBV12-3/TRBV12-4,TRBJ2-2,few,TGTGCCAGCAGTTTAACAAGGCGCACCGGGGAGCTGTTTTTT,CASSLTRRTGELFF
TRBD1,TRBV7-2,TRBJ2-5,many,TGTGCCAGCAGCTTGGGGCCTCGGGACAGATTTATCTTC,CASSLGPRDRFIF
-,TRBV28,TRBJ1-6,-,TGTGCCAGCAGTGGGGATCTCCCACCCCTCCACTTT,CASSGDLPPLHF
-,TRBV7-6,TRBJ2-7,many,TGTGCCAGCAGCTCCTCGGTTGCGCGGAGGAACGAGCAGTACTTC,CASSSSVARRNEQYF
-,TRBV3-1,TRBJ2-7,many,TGTGCCAGCAGCCCCGCGCCCCCCGCGGGGTTCGAGCAGTACTTC,CASSPAPPAGFEQYF
TRBD1,TRBV9,TRBJ2-7,many,TGTGCCAGCAGCGTAGGCGACAGGGGATCCTACGAGCAGTACTTC,CASSVGDRGSYEQYF
-,TRBV18,TRBJ1-1,many,TGTGCCAGCTCACCGTCACAGCAGAACACTGAAGCTTTCTTT,CASSPSQQNTEAFF
-,TRBV10-3,TRBJ1-2,-,TGTGCCATCAGCTTGACGGGACAAAACTATGGCTACACCTTC,CAISLTGQNYGYTF
-,TRBV20-1,TRBJ2-7,-,TGCAGTGCCCTAGCGTGGAGCTCCTACGAGCAGTACTTC,CSALAWSSYEQYF
-,TRBV10-3,TRBJ2-7,many,TGTGCCTCCTCGGGCCAGGGCCACTTCTCCTACGAGCAGTACTTC,CASSGQGHFSYEQYF
-,TRBV20-1,TRBJ2-1,many,TGCAGTGCTTTGACAGGCCGACAGAACTACAATGAGCAGTTCTTC,CSALTGRQNYNEQFF
-,TRBV9,TRBJ2-7,many,TGTGCCAGCAGCGTAGAACCATGGGACTACGAGCAGTACTTC,CASSVEPWDYEQYF
TRBD2,TRBV29-1,TRBJ2-7,many,TGCAGCGTTGAAGAGGGGGCTAGCGGGAGATACGAGCAGTACTTC,CSVEEGASGRYEQYF
-,TRBV3-1,TRBJ1-5,many,TGTGCCAGCAGCCAAGAACCAAGCCAGGCGCCCCAGCATTTT,CASSQEPSQAPQHF
-,TRBV2,TRBJ1-1,-,TGTGCCGCCCAGGGTCAGTTGAACACTGAAGCTTTCTTT,CAAQGQLNTEAFF
-,TRBV7-2,TRBJ2-5,many,TGTGCCAGCAGCTTTATGGGGGCGCGTATCGAAGAGACCCAGTACTTC,CASSFMGARIEETQYF